The T cell receptor (beta chain) under discussion was sequenced for a study of T cell responses to AZD1222 COVID-19 vaccine (dated by TCRdb to the early 2020s). As for the study more broadly: AZD1222 recipients given second doses at about 4 weeks or at about 12 weeks were pooled, since spike-specific TCR depth and breadth were not found to differ between the two schedules. Trial participants were enrolled by age into 18-55, 56-69 and 70-plus year subgroups, with approximately 150, 30 and 60 TCR-sequenced participants respectively. A total of just over 230 trial participants underwent TCR sequencing, of whom around 210 had received two doses of AZD1222 and roughly 26 had received two doses of the MenACWY control vaccine. The research as a whole found: Epitopes outside the regions mutated in the B.1.351 and B.1.1.7 variants were reportedly recognized by nearly half of the unique spike-specific TCRs. Conclusions about previously exposed vaccinees were limited because only five to seven AZD1222 recipients were SARS-CoV-2 seropositive at baseline. Spike-specific TCR breadth and depth rose significantly after two AZD1222 doses compared with day 0 and with MenACWY recipients. The 56-69-year group was small, and its depth increase did not reach significance, likely because of low power. Because no day 14 peak-response samples were available, the repertoires could be characterized only after the peak T cell response. Participants were mostly white British and included more females than males, and it was suggested by the authors that clonal diversity may have been underestimated. CD4 TCRs associated with the vaccine covered the entire spike protein, and the dominant responses were in regions 160-218 and 743-854.

V is cut by 3 bases and J by 6 bases, and the space between the germline ends is 17 bases. The germline V gene encodes CDR1 SGHNT and CDR2 YYREEE (reference sequence). Its CDR3 holds 15 amino acids, cysteine through phenylalanine. The read is trimmed to its CDR3 DNA, 45 bases read in frame from base 1. The CDR3 regions of human TCRbeta chains were analyzed by immunosequencing. As for the authors' bioinformatics: TCRs in the repertoires were matched against a reference library of SARS-CoV-2-specific TCRs that had been generated with the MIRA antigen-specificity platform. Breadth was defined as the fraction of unique TCRs that were SARS-CoV-2-associated, and depth was defined as the fraction of total T cells that were SARS-CoV-2-associated. Using the MIRA data, each spike-specific TCR was mapped to the spike region that the TCR reacts to and placed in a CD4 or CD8 class. Log10-transformed breadth and depth values were compared by one-way ANOVA with Sidak's multiple comparisons tests. The immuneACCESS repertoire file appears here via TCRdb, limited to in-frame rearrangements. These files lack a portion of the clones; in checked studies, under half of the deficit traces to unresolved V genes, and the cause of the others is not known. Clone size and V and J calls were adopted from that table, with D and trimming inferred from the DNA. This sample holds around 260,000 clones; approximately 93% were observed only once. Of the sample, less than 0.65% falls within the top ten clones.

A remark on this clone: What antigen it recognizes has not been identified. Base qualities are missing; no much larger clone stands one base away.

The time point label here, explained by the study, means: baseline before first vaccination. The vaccinee samples were drawn from two UK trials, COV001 and COV002, one of which was a single-blind randomized controlled phase 2/3 trial testing AZD1222 (ChAdOx1 nCoV-19) in healthy adults. For TCRbeta chain sequencing, PBMC samples from trial participants were taken at day 0 and at day 28 after the second dose. This TCR came from an adult in good health. The specimen comprised peripheral blood, sampled on day 0 of AZD1222 vaccination. This receptor chain uses TRBV5-4 and TRBJ2-3; no D gene is confidently identified. In nucleotide form, the sequence is TGTGCCAGCAGCTCAGGTCTTCTCCCGGGCGATACGCAGTATTTT. Translated, it reads CASSSGLLPGDTQYF.